This T cell receptor (beta chain) was sequenced during a study of shared clonotypes between healthy human individuals (dated by TCRdb to the early 2020s). About the full investigation: A couple of women and a few men aged 18 to 49 years were included in the cohort. For each donor, CD4 naive and CD4 memory were each run on three plates, CD8 naive on two plates, and CD8 memory on one plate. Blood TCR repertoires of several healthy adults were deeply sequenced to estimate repertoire size and the extent of clonotype sharing between individuals. Different laboratories and diverse techniques were used to prepare libraries and sequence TCR repertoires, to increase sequencing depth and limit assay-specific biases. Each donor's leukapheresis produced roughly between roughly 0.94 and 9.5 billion PBMCs.

Using the deep immunoSEQ assay, multiplex PCR amplified TCR CDR3 regions from genomic DNA. Extracted genomic DNA from each cell subset was spread evenly across all wells of several immunoSEQ 96-well plates, with each plate serving as a replicate. For sorted subsets, each replicate PCR was loaded with 200 to 250 ng genomic DNA, equivalent to about 30,000 T cell genomes. Purified libraries were measured with a Qubit 3.0 fluorometer, size-checked on a Bioanalyzer 2100, and measured again with the KAPA Library Quantification kit. Every immunoSEQ 96-well plate was sequenced on a separate single-read 150-cycle Illumina NextSeq 550 flow cell. Per the original workflow: The immunoSEQ output contained only junctional sequences without quality scores, so filtering could not match that applied to full-length reads. Sequences were annotated with PyIR, a Python wrapper for IgBLAST v1.9, and V/J genes and CDR3 were assigned using IMGT germline references. Reads were removed for weak V/J assignments (E-value above 1e-6), missing CDR3, stop codons, out-of-frame junctions, or ambiguous translated residues. V3J clonotypes were defined by identical inferred V gene, J gene, and CDR3 amino acid sequence. Percentage overlap between repertoires was calculated by dividing the number of shared unique clonotypes by the size of the smaller repertoire. Three approaches were used to assess repertoire richness: RTK rarefaction, the Chao1 estimator, and Recon v2.1 estimates of unobserved clonotypes. Generation probabilities for all TCRbeta clonotypes obtained by the gDNA method from four donors were computed using OLGA. This immuneACCESS table, as held by TCRdb, lists in-frame sequences with V and J called but not all clones. Of the missing ones, under half trace to an unresolved V gene in checked studies; the others have no known cause. For V, J and clone size, that table is used; D and trimming come from the DNA. This sample has under 2.5 million clones in its table, and 85% to 95% of those were observed once. 0.37% of the sample rests with the top ten.

Healthy HIV-negative adults with no recently reported acute infections or vaccinations were included as donors. Every donor was a Caucasian adult living in Nashville, Tennessee, USA. CD4+ T cells were enriched by magnetic negative selection; naive cells were then positively selected on CD45RA, and the negative fraction formed the memory subset. Blood was collected by leukapheresis, and PBMCs were isolated by Ficoll-Histopaque density gradient centrifugation and then cryopreserved in liquid nitrogen vapor phase. Purity and quantity of every magnetically sorted T cell population were checked by analytical flow cytometry. Genomic DNA was isolated from each sorted fraction and quantified by UV absorbance on a Nanodrop 2000c. The research as a whole found: Sampling was restricted to blood, and TCR repertoires in tissue are likely to differ from TCR repertoires in blood. Across a handful of donors, approximately 4.6% of naive CD4, roughly 3.8% of naive CD8, roughly 2.3% of memory CD4, and 0.4% of memory CD8 clonotypes were shared. Compared with non-shared clonotypes, the clonotypes found in all four sorted-subset donors had higher generation probabilities. Estimated clonotype richness was generally larger for naive than for memory subsets. Because the study included a small number of donors, the genetic and exposure-history diversity represented was limited. Based on pairwise subsampling, the degree of clonotype sharing among donors was expected to be affected by sequencing depth. Rarefaction of sorted-subset datasets indicated incomplete sequencing despite the large sequencing depth.

CDR1 and CDR2, per the germline V gene, are SGDLS and YYNGEE. From the cysteine through the phenylalanine, the CDR3 covers 16 amino acids. Of all the DNA, just the CDR3 is kept, 48 bases in frame from base 1. The junction carries 12 bases between V and J, which are trimmed by 0 bases and 1 base respectively. As for this clone: No cognate antigen has been identified for it. The input lacks base qualities; no much larger clone sits a single base away.

Sequenced input: naive CD4+ T cells from PBMCs. The sample's cell subset or site label is to be understood as: CD45RA+ positively selected. Rearrangement joined TRBV9 to TRBJ2-3; confidence is insufficient to name the D gene. This receptor was identified in a man between 18 and 29 years old in good health. Some clones in this sample may be carry-over from other donors' samples. The nucleotides are TGTGCCAGCAGCGTAGCCGGCTCCCCGGGCACAGATACGCAGTATTTT. Its translation is CASSVAGSPGTDTQYF.